This T cell receptor (beta chain) appears in the sequencing data of a study of blood T cell repertoires in COVID-19. In the study overall: The study drew acute and convalescent COVID-19 samples from the United States, Italy and Spain.

Original methodology: Counts of nucleated cells, estimated from reference gene primer amplification, were obtained. Sequencing used immunoSEQ multiplex PCR; TCRdb keeps in-frame clones, though not all of them. V and J calls and clone size are copied from that table; D and trimming were computed from the DNA. Found here are roughly 220,000 clones, roughly 80% of them singletons; the top ten hold 15% to 20%. The sample was peripheral blood. The receptor comes from a man aged 30 to 39 with active or convalescent COVID-19.

CDR3 sequence (DNA): TGTGCCACCAGTGGGGGGGGCTACAATGAGCAGTTCTTC. As protein: CATSGGGYNEQFF. J is TRBJ2-1 and V is TRBV24-1; TRBD2 aligns across 7 bases. Germline values: CDR1 KGHDR, CDR2 SFDVKD. The J segment lost 3 bases and the V segment lost 5 bases, leaving 0 bases of the junction unmatched. This CDR3 spans 13 amino acids.